These 19 T cell receptor beta chains were sequenced from one sample in a study of Ad26.COV2.S vaccination and SARS-CoV-2 variants. Treatment denoted: 19 received Ad26.COV2.S at low or high dose, single or two shots; roughly 5 received placebo; per-sample allocation not given. Samples were taken on day 63 after the first vaccine or placebo injection. Libraries were prepared by immunoSEQ multiplex PCR; TCRdb keeps only in-frame clonotypes and omits some of them. The sample comprises 350,000 to 500,000 clones, roughly 87% of which are singletons, and approximately 2.5% rests with the top ten. The material was peripheral blood, obtained in a trial of Ad26.COV2.S vaccine versus placebo. The source is a person between 18 and 65 years old who received the Ad26.COV2.S COVID-19 vaccine or a placebo.

The CDR3, as DNA: TGCGCCAGCAGCCAAGAAGGGCCCACTCCGGAAAAACTGTTTTTT. Amino acid sequence: CASSQEGPTPEKLFF. The V call is TRBV4-1, the J call TRBJ1-4, with D unclear. Germline loops: CDR1 MGHRA, CDR2 YSYEKL. CDR3 length: 15 residues. Trimming left V 0 bases short and J 8 bases short, with 13 bases between.

This chain joins TRBV3-1 (or the pseudogene TRBV3-2) and TRBJ1-3; D is unclear. Trimming left V 0 bases short and J 3 bases short, with 18 bases between. The CDR3 sequence is 18 residues long. Germline values: CDR1 LGHDT, CDR2 YNNKEL (reference sequence). The CDR3 protein is CASSQDPRGGLRGNTIYF. DNA of the CDR3: TGTGCCAGCAGCCAAGATCCCCGCGGAGGGTTACGTGGAAACACCATATATTTT.

V is TRBV29-1 and J is TRBJ2-1, with D perhaps being TRBD1 or TRBD2 (5 bases each). The CDR3 runs 14 residues. The V and J ends lost 7 bases and 4 bases respectively, with 17 bases between them. Germline V CDR1 and CDR2: SQVTM, ANQGSEA. The CDR3 DNA reads as TGCAGCGACGGCCCTTGGGACCTTTACAATGAGCAGTTCTTC. It specifies CSDGPWDLYNEQFF.

The V gene is TRBV11-2, the J gene TRBJ2-5; 7 nucleotides align to TRBD1. CDR3 size: 13 residues. The ends lost 5 bases at V and 4 bases at J; junction bases unmatched: 4. Germline loops: CDR1 SGHAT, CDR2 FQNNGV. The CDR3 spells CASSGGQVETQYF. Here the CDR3 DNA reads TGTGCCAGCAGCGGCGGACAGGTAGAGACCCAGTACTTC.

The genes are TRBV7-8 and TRBJ2-7, with TRBD1 matching over 7 bases. Germline V lookup: CDR1 SGHVS, CDR2 FQNEAQ. V was pared by 2 bases and J by 2 bases, with 3 bases of the junction left unmatched. The CDR3 runs 14 residues. DNA of the CDR3: TGTGCCAGCAGCTTAAGGGACAGACCCTACGAGCAGTACTTC. It specifies CASSLRDRPYEQYF.

This rearrangement joins TRBV5-1 to TRBJ1-3; D not certain. V dropped 0 bases and J dropped 2 bases, with 6 bases sitting between them. This CDR3 contains 14 residues. The germline gives CDR1 SGHRS, CDR2 YFSETQ. The CDR3 nucleotides are TGCGCCAGCAGCTTGGGACCAACTGGAAACACCATATATTTT. Its translation is CASSLGPTGNTIYF.

The chain links TRBV6-5 to TRBJ1-1; 9 nucleotides match TRBD1. J gave up 4 bases and V 8 bases, and 8 bases lay outside the gene matches. The CDR3 has 14 amino acids. Germline loops: CDR1 MNHEY, CDR2 SVGAGI. This chain's CDR3 is CASGRDRVVTEAFF. In DNA, the CDR3 is TGTGCCAGCGGTAGGGACAGGGTGGTCACTGAAGCTTTCTTT.

The chain is built from TRBV5-4 and TRBJ1-1; D unresolved. The CDR3 is made up of 15 amino acids. Between the trimmed V and J ends, which lost 3 bases and 2 bases, there was a span of 14 bases. Germline V gene sequence: CDR1 SGHNT, CDR2 YYREEE (reference sequence). CDR3 amino acids: CASSSPTRFNTEAFF. CDR3 coding DNA: TGTGCCAGCAGCTCCCCGACGCGTTTTAACACTGAAGCTTTCTTT.

The V and J genes are TRBV7-8 and TRBJ2-5; maybe TRBD2 (7 bases). Germline loops: CDR1 SGHVS, CDR2 FQNEAQ. V was trimmed by 3 bases and J by 4 bases, leaving 27 bases between them. The CDR3 has 19 amino acids. CDR3 in DNA: TGTGCCAGCAGCTTTCTCACCTCGACATCGGGGGGCGAGGGAGAGACCCAGTACTTC. Encoded protein: CASSFLTSTSGGEGETQYF.

This chain joins TRBV7-2 and TRBJ2-1, with D possibly being TRBD2 (6 bases). V dropped 0 bases and J dropped 0 bases, with 12 bases sitting between them. CDR3 length: 17 amino acids. Germline V gene lookup returns CDR1 SGHTA and CDR2 FQGNSA. The chain's CDR3 is CASSLAPGLSSYNEQFF. CDR3 in DNA: TGTGCCAGCAGCTTAGCGCCGGGACTTAGCTCCTACAATGAGCAGTTCTTC.

The chain recombines TRBV6-5 with TRBJ2-2; D is undetermined. The CDR3 covers 15 residues. V was cut by 5 bases and J by 4 bases, with 14 bases left in between. Germline assignment: CDR1 MNHEY and CDR2 SVGAGI. The CDR3 region has the DNA TGTGCCAGCAGTATCCTAGGGTGGAGCACCGGGGAGCTGTTTTTT. It codes for CASSILGWSTGELFF.

The V and J genes are TRBV2 and TRBJ1-2; D remains ambiguous. The germline V gene encodes CDR1 SNHLY and CDR2 FYNNEI. The CDR3 has 11 amino acids. V was pared by 7 bases and J by 7 bases, with 10 bases between. Here the CDR3 reads CASTSIGGYTF. The CDR3 nucleotides are TGTGCCAGCACCTCGATTGGTGGCTACACCTTC.

In DNA, the CDR3 is TGTGCCAGCAGCTTAGCGGGAGGGTACACCGGGGAGCTGTTTTTT. Translated, it gives CASSLAGGYTGELFF. The chain recombines TRBV7-8 with TRBJ2-2, with TRBD2 identical over 7 bases. J lost 3 bases, V lost 0 bases, and 1 base had no gene match. This CDR3 comprises 15 residues. In germline, CDR1 is SGHVS, CDR2 FQNEAQ. Combining the CDR3 with reference TRBV7-8 and TRBJ2-2 gives the whole variable domain GAGVSQSPRYKVAKRGQDVALRCDPISGHVSLFWYQQALGQGPEFLTYFQNEAQLDKSGLPSDRFFAERPEGSVSTLKIQRTQQEDSAVYLCASSLAGGYTGELFFGEGSRLTVL.

V is TRBV2 and J is TRBJ1-2, with D possibly being TRBD1 (5 bases). V was trimmed by 4 bases and J by 6 bases, leaving 12 bases between them. The CDR3 covers 13 residues. Per the germline V gene, CDR1 is SNHLY and CDR2 is FYNNEI. This chain's CDR3 is CASSAPGRNGYTF. The CDR3 DNA is TGTGCCAGCAGTGCACCGGGACGGAATGGCTACACCTTC. The complete variable domain, with remaining parts taken from reference TRBV2 and TRBJ1-2, reads EPEVTQTPSHQVTQMGQEVILRCVPISNHLYFYWYRQILGQKVEFLVSFYNNEISEKSEIFDDQFSVERPDGSNFTLKIRSTKLEDSAMYFCASSAPGRNGYTFGSGTRLTVV.

The chain's CDR3 is CASGLVDTPGLAGGTYNEQFF. CDR3 in DNA: TGTGCTAGTGGTTTGGTAGATACCCCCGGACTAGCGGGAGGGACCTACAATGAGCAGTTCTTC. This rearrangement joins TRBV12-5 to TRBJ2-1; 15 bases align to TRBD2. Trimming at V came to 0 bases and at J to 2 bases, leaving 11 bases not matched to a gene. The CDR3 is 21 residues long. Per germline, CDR1 LGHNT and CDR2 FRNRAP.

The rearrangement uses TRBV7-3 and TRBJ2-2; TRBD1 is a possible D gene (5 bases). Trimming took off 5 bases at V and 0 bases at J, with 10 bases between the two ends. The CDR3 consists of 15 residues. Germline loops: CDR1 SGHTA, CDR2 FQGTGA. CDR3 sequence: CASSPPGSNTGELFF. The CDR3 bases are TGTGCCAGCAGCCCCCCAGGGTCGAACACCGGGGAGCTGTTTTTT.

CDR3 nucleotide sequence: TGCGCCAGCAGCTTGGGCAGGGAAGAGACCCAGTACTTC. Protein: CASSLGREETQYF. The chain links TRBV5-1 to TRBJ2-5; the D gene is possibly TRBD1 (5 bases). This CDR3 spans 13 amino acids. The V and J ends lost 0 bases and 3 bases respectively, with 6 bases between them. Germline CDR1 and CDR2: SGHRS and YFSETQ.

CDR3 region: CASSLDPRLVGVNEQFF. The CDR3 DNA is TGTGCCAGCAGCTTAGACCCCCGACTAGTCGGGGTCAATGAGCAGTTCTTC. The chain joins TRBV11-3 to TRBJ2-1; D may be TRBD2 (6 bases). V lost 0 bases to trimming and J lost 6 bases, with 18 bases between them. The CDR3 contains 17 residues. From germline, CDR1 is SGHNT and CDR2 YENEEA.

This clone turned up a few times. This rearrangement joins TRBV5-1 to TRBJ2-2; D is undetermined. V lost 1 base and J lost 4, with 5 bases in between. The CDR3 covers 13 residues. Germline CDR1 is SGHRS and CDR2 is YFSETQ. This CDR3 is CASSLRTTGELFF. The CDR3 DNA reads as TGCGCCAGCAGCTTGCGCACCACCGGGGAGCTGTTTTTT.